The 16 T cell receptor beta chains below all came from one sample that was sequenced in a study of blood T cell repertoires in COVID-19. Only in-frame clones appear in the TCRdb table, and some are missing; sequencing was by immunoSEQ multiplex PCR. The data show about 130,000 clones, with more than 70% seen just once and about a tenth held by the top ten. Sequences were obtained from peripheral blood. The receptors were gathered from a man aged 45-60 years with acute or convalescent COVID-19.

The rearrangement links TRBV15 to TRBJ2-7, with D possibly matching TRBD2 (6 bases). Per germline, CDR1 LNHNV and CDR2 YYDKDF (reference sequence). V was trimmed by 0 bases and J by 4 bases, leaving 13 bases between them. The CDR3 loop spans 15 amino acids. The CDR3 nucleotides are TGTGCCACCAGCAGAGAACGGTTGGGGGGATACGAGCAGTACTTC. Translated: CATSRERLGGYEQYF.

This clone was detected once. This sequence joins TRBV30 and TRBJ1-1, with TRBD1 as a possible D gene (6 bases). Trimming took 3 bases from V and 7 from J, leaving 24 bases between them. The CDR3 length is 16 residues. Germline-derived CDR1 and CDR2 are GTSNPN and SVGIG (reference sequence). The CDR3 reads CAWRSGVGGAVIEAFF. The DNA of the CDR3 is TGTGCCTGGAGGTCGGGGGTAGGGGGGGCGGTTATTGAAGCTTTCTTT.

This chain links TRBV18 with TRBJ1-1; weak D call: TRBD1 (6 bases). The V gene's germline CDR1 is KGHSH and CDR2 LQKENI. Trimming pared 5 bases from V and 4 bases from J, leaving 14 bases between. This CDR3 is 14 amino acids long. The CDR3 nucleotides read TGTGCCAGCTCAAGACAGGAGCAACCCACTGAAGCTTTCTTT. The encoded protein is CASSRQEQPTEAFF.

V and J are TRBV11-2 and TRBJ2-2; D is undetermined. V lost 3 bases, J lost 7 bases, and 9 bases lay in between. The germline CDR1 and CDR2 sequences are SGHAT and FQNNGV. This CDR3 has 13 residues. The CDR3 DNA follows: TGTGCCAGCAGCTTTTTGGGCCGCGGGGAGCTGTTTTTT. Encoded protein: CASSFLGRGELFF.

The chain links TRBV5-1 to TRBJ1-6, with D possibly matching TRBD1 (5 bases). Between the trimmed V and J ends, which lost 3 bases and 10 bases, there was a span of 14 bases. The CDR3 is 14 residues long. CDR1 SGHRS and CDR2 YFSETQ come from the germline V gene. The CDR3: CASSSTGRGSPLHF. In DNA form, the CDR3 reads TGCGCCAGCAGCTCCACAGGTAGGGGATCACCCCTCCACTTT.

This clone was counted only a few times. The chain employs TRBV11-2 and TRBJ1-3; a possible D gene is TRBD1 (5 bases). With 4 bases removed from V and 1 base from J, the gap between germline ends came to 8 bases. The CDR3 consists of 14 residues. The germline CDR1 and CDR2 sequences are SGHAT and FQNNGV. CDR3 coding DNA: TGTGCCAGCAGCTCGGGGGTTTCTGGAAACACCATATATTTT. Residues: CASSSGVSGNTIYF.

The CDR3 DNA is TGTGCCAGTAGACAGAACGGGGTACAAAGGCCGAGATCTGAAGCTTTCTTT. This gives the protein CASRQNGVQRPRSEAFF. The chain has TRBV19 and TRBJ1-1; D gene uncertain. The CDR3 loop spans 17 amino acids. Trimming pared 6 bases from V and 6 bases from J, leaving 26 bases between. The germline CDR1 and CDR2 sequences are LNHDA and SQIVND (reference sequence).

This clone was recorded once. This chain uses TRBV27 with TRBJ1-4; no clear D gene. In germline, CDR1 is MNHEY, CDR2 SMNVEV (reference sequence). The CDR3 sequence is 15 residues long. V lost 2 bases to trimming and J lost 10 bases, with 17 bases between them. CDR3 nucleotide sequence: TGTGCCAGCAGTTTACGTTGGGCATCGCTTGCAAAACTGTTTTTT. This translates into CASSLRWASLAKLFF.

The gene calls are TRBV10-1 and TRBJ1-5, with a possible D match to TRBD1 (5 bases). Trimming cost V 5 bases and J 5 bases, with 7 bases left between them. Germline CDR1 reads WNHNN; CDR2 reads SYGVQD (reference sequence). CDR3 length: 12 residues. The CDR3: CASSSGYQPQHF. As DNA, the CDR3 is TGCGCCAGCAGTTCAGGGTATCAGCCCCAGCATTTT.

The chain employs TRBV5-5 and TRBJ2-6; D not certain. Germline V lookup: CDR1 SGHKS, CDR2 YYEKEE (reference sequence). This CDR3 has 15 residues. V was shortened by 0 bases and J by 0 bases, with 4 bases between the two germline ends. The CDR3 region has the DNA TGTGCCAGCAGCTTGGACTTCTCTGGGGCCAACGTCCTGACTTTC. It yields the protein CASSLDFSGANVLTF. The whole variable domain, remainder taken from reference TRBV5-5 and TRBJ2-6, is DAGVTQSPTHLIKTRGQQVTLRCSPISGHKSVSWYQQVLGQGPQFIFQYYEKEERGRGNFPDRFSARQFPNYSSELNVNALLLGDSALYLCASSLDFSGANVLTFGAGSRLTVL.

J is TRBJ1-1 and V is TRBV9; D gene unclear. The CDR3 is 14 amino acids. V shed 2 bases and J shed 0 bases, with 8 bases lying between them. Germline lookup yields CDR1 SGDLS and CDR2 YYNGEE. The DNA of the CDR3 is TGTGCCAGCAGCGTGGCCCCCATGAACACTGAAGCTTTCTTT. This sequence encodes CASSVAPMNTEAFF. The full variable domain, with the rest looked up from reference TRBV9 and TRBJ1-1, is DSGVTQTPKHLITATGQRVTLRCSPRSGDLSVYWYQQSLDQGLQFLIQYYNGEERAKGNILERFSAQQFPDLHSELNLSSLELGDSALYFCASSVAPMNTEAFFGQGTRLTVV.

The chain is built from TRBV10-3 and TRBJ2-7; 9 bases align to TRBD1. Germline V lookup: CDR1 ENHRY, CDR2 SYGVKD. The CDR3 totals 15 residues. Germline trimming cut 7 bases from V and 3 bases from J; bases unmatched to any gene: 10. The CDR3 loop reads CAIKPNRGQYYEQYF. CDR3 coding DNA: TGTGCCATCAAACCCAACAGGGGGCAGTACTACGAGCAGTACTTC.

The genes are TRBV19 and TRBJ1-5; TRBD1 aligns across 7 bases. V gave up 4 bases and J gave up 4 bases; unmatched junction bases: 7. Germline assignment: CDR1 LNHDA and CDR2 SQIVND (reference sequence). The CDR3 totals 15 residues. The CDR3 spells CASSSGTDRNQPQHF. The CDR3 nucleotides are TGTGCCAGTAGTAGCGGGACAGACCGAAATCAGCCCCAGCATTTT. The full variable domain, with the rest looked up from reference TRBV19 and TRBJ1-5, is DGGITQSPKYLFRKEGQNVTLSCEQNLNHDAMYWYRQDPGQGLRLIYYSQIVNDFQKGDIAEGYSVSREKKESFPLTVTSAQKNPTAFYLCASSSGTDRNQPQHFGDGTRLSIL.

The V call is TRBV10-2, the J call TRBJ1-5, with 10 bases lining up with TRBD1. CDR1 and CDR2 from the germline V gene are WSHSY and SAAADI. The CDR3 has 14 amino acids. V gave up 2 bases and J gave up 7 bases; unmatched junction bases: 2. CDR3 region: CASSEGTGVQPQHF. CDR3 DNA: TGCGCCAGCAGTGAGGGGACAGGGGTCCAGCCCCAGCATTTT.

The chain carries TRBV24-1 and TRBJ1-1; 7 bases line up with TRBD1. Per the germline V gene, CDR1 is KGHDR and CDR2 is SFDVKD. The ends lost 7 bases at V and 5 bases at J; junction bases unmatched: 3. The CDR3 is made up of 12 amino acids. CDR3 in amino acids: CATRSGGTEAFF. CDR3 DNA sequence: TGTGCCACCAGATCAGGGGGAACTGAAGCTTTCTTT.

This chain connects TRBV5-1 to TRBJ1-2, with a weak D call TRBD1 (6 bases). The V end lost 4 bases, the J end lost 4 bases, and 20 bases lay between the germline ends. Per germline, CDR1 SGHRS and CDR2 YFSETQ. The CDR3 consists of 16 residues. CDR3 DNA sequence: TGCGCCAGCAGCCCCCTAGGGGACACACTGGCCTATGGCTACACCTTC. Translation: CASSPLGDTLAYGYTF.